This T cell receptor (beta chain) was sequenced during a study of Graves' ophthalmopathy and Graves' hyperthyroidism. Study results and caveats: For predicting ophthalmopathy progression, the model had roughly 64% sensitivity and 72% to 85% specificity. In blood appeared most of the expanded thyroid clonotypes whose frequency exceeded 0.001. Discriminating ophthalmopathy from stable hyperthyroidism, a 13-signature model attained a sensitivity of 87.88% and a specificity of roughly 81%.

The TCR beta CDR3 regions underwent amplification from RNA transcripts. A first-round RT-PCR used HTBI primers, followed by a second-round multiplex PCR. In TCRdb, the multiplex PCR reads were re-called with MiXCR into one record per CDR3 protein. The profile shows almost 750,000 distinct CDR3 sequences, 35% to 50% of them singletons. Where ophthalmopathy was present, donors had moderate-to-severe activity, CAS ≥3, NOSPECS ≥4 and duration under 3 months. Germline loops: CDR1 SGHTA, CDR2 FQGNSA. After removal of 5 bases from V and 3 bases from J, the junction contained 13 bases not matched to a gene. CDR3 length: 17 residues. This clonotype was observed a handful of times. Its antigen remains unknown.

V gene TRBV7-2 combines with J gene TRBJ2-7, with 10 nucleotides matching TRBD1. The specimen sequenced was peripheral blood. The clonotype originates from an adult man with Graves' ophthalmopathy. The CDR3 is CASSPRTGGADDYEQYF. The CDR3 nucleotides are TGTGCCAGCAGCCCGAGGACAGGGGGTGCTGATGACTACGAGCAGTACTTC.